The T cell receptor beta chain described here comes from a study of T cell responses to AZD1222 COVID-19 vaccine. Whole-study findings and limits: Reportedly, nearly half of unique spike TCRs recognized epitopes outside B.1.351/B.1.1.7 mutations. Dominant CD4 TCR responses targeted spike regions 160-218 and 743-854. Clonal diversity was possibly underestimated, and white British individuals and females predominated among donors.

A remark on this clone: The antigen is unknown.

TCRdb keeps only in-frame clones here, not all; method: immunoSEQ multiplex PCR. This sample yields over 100,000 clones, of which 85% to 90% are seen a single time; roughly 8.9% belongs to the top ten. V shed 0 bases and J 6 bases; nucleotides not matched to a gene: 11. The CDR3 has 16 amino acids. CDR1 and CDR2 (germline): MNHNS, SASEGT. Specimen: peripheral blood, collected on day 0 of AZD1222 vaccination. This chain joins TRBV6-1 and TRBJ2-7; 7 nucleotides match TRBD1. This TCR derives from an adult in good health. The CDR3 here is CASSEALLGTAGEQYF. The CDR3 DNA follows: TGTGCCAGCAGTGAAGCGCTTCTAGGGACAGCCGGCGAGCAGTACTTC.